Sequencing of this TCR beta chain was carried out in a study of patients and donors after allogeneic stem cell transplantation. In TCRdb, the RT-PCR reads were re-called with MiXCR into one record per CDR3 protein. The table shows some 960,000 distinct CDR3 sequences, with roughly 18% occurring only once. In germline, CDR1 is LNHDA, CDR2 SQIVND (reference sequence). This CDR3 is built from 12 residues. Trimming left V 1 base short and J 8 bases short, with 6 bases between. This TCR came from a human donor who was either an allogeneic HSCT recipient or a stem cell or donor lymphocyte infusion donor (not recorded which). It is not recorded whose cells these are; they may come from a transplant donor. Sequenced material: blood, either unsorted or a sorted T cell fraction (not recorded which). This chain connects TRBV19 to TRBJ2-1; D is unresolved. This CDR3 reads CASSIASDEQFF. In DNA, the CDR3 is TGTGCCAGTAGTATAGCCAGCGATGAGCAGTTCTTC.